The 20 T cell receptor beta chains in this list originate from one sample, sequenced in a study of control samples from healthy donors and cancer patients (dated by TCRdb to about 2020). Library preparation employed the immunoSEQ multiplex PCR assay. TCRdb took over this immuneACCESS table, retaining in-frame rearrangements with V and J assigned. Such tables are incomplete; in checked studies, under half of the missing clones stem from an unresolved V gene, and the remainder is unexplained. The sample data list 70,000 to 95,000 clones, and about 89% of these were observed just once. Together, the top ten hold 20% of the sample. Sequenced: blood. The origin of the receptors is a man in his fifties or sixties in good health.

This rearrangement joins TRBV30 to TRBJ1-5; D is possibly TRBD1 (6 bases). The V gene lost 0 bases and the J gene lost 7 bases, with 16 bases spanning the gap. The CDR3 runs 15 residues. Germline CDR1 and CDR2: GTSNPN and SVGIG (reference sequence). The CDR3 reads CAWSVGRGGGQPQHF. CDR3 DNA: TGTGCCTGGAGTGTTGGCAGGGGAGGAGGACAGCCCCAGCATTTT.

The V and J genes are TRBV4-2 and TRBJ2-6; the D is unclear. The CDR3 covers 15 residues. Looked up from germline, CDR1 is LGHNA and CDR2 is YNFKEQ. Trimming pared 0 bases from V and 4 bases from J, leaving 7 bases between. The CDR3 DNA sequence: TGTGCCAGCAGCCAAGAAGGCTCCGGGGCCAACGTCCTGACTTTC. The encoded protein is CASSQEGSGANVLTF.

This clone was detected only once. The chain is built from TRBV5-6 and TRBJ1-2, with unresolved D. With 0 bases removed from V and 5 bases from J, the gap between germline ends came to 11 bases. CDR1 and CDR2 from the germline V gene are SGHDT and YYEEEE. This CDR3 region has 14 residues. The CDR3 DNA follows: TGTGCCAGCAGCTTGGGGTGGGGTGGGTATGGCTACACCTTC. Translating gives CASSLGWGGYGYTF.

CDR3 bases: TGTGCCAGTAGGCCCCAGCCCGGGGAGCTGTTTTTT. It yields the protein CASRPQPGELFF. The chain carries TRBV19 and TRBJ2-2; unclear D gene. This CDR3 spans 12 amino acids. Trimming stripped 6 bases from V and 6 bases from J, with 8 bases between. CDR1 LNHDA and CDR2 SQIVND come from the germline V gene (reference sequence).

The rearrangement uses TRBV12-3 or TRBV12-4 and TRBJ1-2, with D tentatively TRBD1 (5 bases). V gave up 3 bases and J gave up 5 bases, with 7 bases separating them. This CDR3 is 12 amino acids long. The CDR3, as DNA: TGTGCCAGCAGTTTTGAGGGGTATGGCTACACCTTC. It specifies CASSFEGYGYTF.

This chain joins TRBV5-4 and TRBJ2-3; D may correspond to TRBD1 or TRBD2 (5 bases each). Germline loops: CDR1 SGHNT, CDR2 YYREEE (reference sequence). The CDR3 runs 14 residues. The ends were cut back, 4 bases at V and 0 bases at J, with 9 bases in the middle. The CDR3 DNA reads TGTGCCAGCAGCCGGGACCCTAGCACAGATACGCAGTATTTT. Its translation: CASSRDPSTDTQYF.

V is TRBV11-3 and J is TRBJ2-3, with TRBD2 as a possible D gene (6 bases). The CDR3 totals 17 residues. Between the trimmed V and J ends, which lost 4 bases and 0 bases, there was a span of 17 bases. CDR1 is SGHNT and CDR2 is YENEEA in the germline V gene. The CDR3 region has the DNA TGTGCCAGCAGCTATCCCCGACTAGGGCATAGCACAGATACGCAGTATTTT. Protein product: CASSYPRLGHSTDTQYF.

The chain is built from TRBV7-8 and TRBJ1-5; tentatively, D is TRBD1 (6 bases). The V end was cut by 6 bases, the J end by 4 bases, with 10 bases between. The germline gives CDR1 SGHVS, CDR2 FQNEAQ. The CDR3 loop spans 13 amino acids. The CDR3 region is CASSSGQNQPQHF. CDR3 in DNA: TGTGCCAGCAGTAGCGGACAGAATCAGCCCCAGCATTTT.

The sample holds a few counts of this clone. CDR3 in DNA: TGCAGTGCTAGTAGGCAGCTTACCGAGGAAGCTTTCTTT. It specifies CSASRQLTEEAFF. This rearrangement joins TRBV20-1 to TRBJ1-1; D is unresolved. The CDR3 contains 13 residues. With 3 bases removed from V and 8 bases from J, the gap between germline ends came to 16 bases. The germline V gene encodes CDR1 DFQATT and CDR2 SNEGSKA (reference sequence).

This clone was observed a few times. V and J are TRBV11-3 and TRBJ1-1; D remains ambiguous. This CDR3 is 13 amino acids long. The V gene lost 4 bases and the J gene lost 1 base, with 7 bases spanning the gap. Germline lookup yields CDR1 SGHNT and CDR2 YENEEA. The CDR3 nucleotides read TGTGCCAGCAGCTCGACGGCGAACACTGAAGCTTTCTTT. Its translation: CASSSTANTEAFF.

This sequence joins TRBV4-3 and TRBJ2-5, with 8 positions matching TRBD1. Germline V gene sequence: CDR1 LGHNA, CDR2 YSLEER. This CDR3 contains 15 residues. V trimming: 4 bases; J trimming: 5 bases; junction bases outside the gene matches: 9. CDR3 region: CASSPSPGGTETQYF. In DNA, the CDR3 is TGCGCCAGCAGCCCCTCCCCAGGGGGCACGGAGACCCAGTACTTC.

V is TRBV5-1 and J is TRBJ1-1; D unclear. Germline CDR1 is SGHRS and CDR2 is YFSETQ. Trimming shortened V by 2 bases and J by 0 bases, and 8 bases separated the two germline ends. There are 14 residues in the CDR3. CDR3 nucleotides: TGCGCCAGCAGCTTTTCAGACATGAACACTGAAGCTTTCTTT. It is translated as CASSFSDMNTEAFF.

The V and J genes are TRBV10-2 and TRBJ2-2; 10 nucleotides line up with TRBD2. The CDR3 consists of 16 residues. The ends lost 6 bases at V and 2 bases at J; junction bases unmatched: 6. Germline CDR1 is WSHSY and CDR2 is SAAADI. CDR3 DNA sequence: TGCGCCAGCAGCCTCCGACTAGCGGGTAACACCGGGGAGCTGTTTTTT. This gives the protein CASSLRLAGNTGELFF.

The chain employs TRBV5-1 and TRBJ2-1; 10 bases map to TRBD2. The CDR3 has 15 amino acids. V lost 1 base to trimming and J lost 8 bases; unmatched junction nucleotides: 6. CDR1 is SGHRS and CDR2 is YFSETQ in the germline V gene. The CDR3 DNA sequence: TGCGCCAGCAGCTTGCCTAGCGGGGGTGATGATGAGCAGTTCTTC. Encoded protein: CASSLPSGGDDEQFF.

The V gene is TRBV28, the J gene TRBJ1-5; 7 bases match TRBD1. Germline V gene sequence: CDR1 MDHEN, CDR2 SYDVKM. The CDR3 totals 14 residues. V trimming: 6 bases; J trimming: 11 bases; junction bases outside the gene matches: 13. The DNA of the CDR3 is TGTGCCAGCAGGAAGATGGACAGGTCGATGGCCCAGCATTTT. As protein: CASRKMDRSMAQHF.

The table lists this clone with a count of one. The chain is built from TRBV12-5 and TRBJ2-2, with TRBD1 identical over 7 bases. The CDR3 is 13 residues long. In germline, CDR1 is LGHNT, CDR2 FRNRAP. Trimming at V came to 6 bases and at J to 6 bases, leaving 4 bases not matched to a gene. CDR3 loop: CASGTGLAGELFF. The CDR3 nucleotides are TGTGCTAGTGGGACAGGGTTAGCCGGGGAGCTGTTTTTT.

As regards this clone: Other DNA variants within this sample encode the same CDR3. The V and J genes are TRBV5-1 and TRBJ2-5; tentative D call: TRBD2 (6 bases). The CDR3 is 14 residues long. CDR1 is SGHRS and CDR2 is YFSETQ in the germline V gene. V was clipped by 2 bases and J by 5 bases, with 13 bases between them. CDR3 in DNA: TGCGCCAGCAGCTTTGAGGGAGGAGGGGAGACCCAGTACTTC. This gives the protein CASSFEGGGETQYF.

This clone was recorded a few times. The CDR3 reads CASSLARSGVGEKLFF. The CDR3 nucleotides read TGTGCCAGCAGCTTAGCGAGATCCGGGGTGGGTGAAAAACTGTTTTTT. This chain links TRBV7-6 with TRBJ1-4, with unresolved D. The CDR3 has 16 amino acids. Trimming pared 0 bases from V and 7 bases from J, leaving 15 bases between. Germline V gene sequence: CDR1 SGHVS, CDR2 FNYEAQ.

The chain carries TRBV5-6 and TRBJ1-1; 10 nucleotides match TRBD1. Per the germline V gene, CDR1 is SGHDT and CDR2 is YYEEEE. This CDR3 comprises 14 residues. The ends lost 6 bases at V and 5 bases at J; junction bases unmatched: 7. CDR3 sequence: CASNPGTGVTEAFF. Here the CDR3 DNA reads TGTGCCAGCAACCCAGGGACAGGGGTGACTGAAGCTTTCTTT.

CDR3 DNA sequence: TGTGCCAGCAGTCCAGGAGGGGGCTGGATACGAAGCGGCTACACCTTC. Translation: CASSPGGGWIRSGYTF. V is TRBV9 and J is TRBJ1-2; 7 nucleotides line up with TRBD1. The CDR3 is 16 residues long. Losses at the gene ends were 5 bases for V and 8 bases for J; bases not matched to a gene: 18. Germline V lookup: CDR1 SGDLS, CDR2 YYNGEE.